This T cell receptor beta chain was sequenced during a study of technical replicates of blood from a few donors. Germline V gives CDR1 MNHEY, CDR2 SMNVEV (reference sequence). This CDR3 spans 15 amino acids. V was pared by 8 bases and J by 6 bases, with 13 bases of the junction left unmatched. This table comes from immunoSEQ multiplex PCR, and its TCRdb copy is limited to in-frame clones, with some not included. The table lists more than 90,000 clones, roughly 95% of them singletons, with roughly 0.33% in the top ten. This chain uses TRBV27 with TRBJ1-1; 9 nucleotides match TRBD1. This clonotype originated in a human donor in good health. The specimen was T cells isolated from PBMCs. CDR3 region: CASALPGTGWAEAFF. The CDR3 DNA is TGTGCCAGCGCCTTACCCGGGACAGGGTGGGCTGAAGCTTTCTTT.